This is a list of T cell receptor beta chains from one sample in a study of T cells in Graves' hyperthyroidism and ophthalmopathy. TCRdb processed the multiplex PCR reads anew with MiXCR; each CDR3 protein has one entry. Found here are 270,000 or so distinct CDR3 sequences, 13% to 15% of them singletons; the top ten hold roughly 31%. Sequencing input: blood. These receptors all stem from a woman aged 45-65 years with Graves' hyperthyroidism that later progressed to Graves' ophthalmopathy. CDR3s include the opening cysteine and the closing phenylalanine or tryptophan. D genes are given only for firm matches. A clone size is listed for some rows: how often the clone was seen (once, few, many), or a class if it is expanded.

D gene	V gene	clone size	J gene	CDR3 protein	CDR3 DNA
.	TRBV28	many	TRBJ2-1	CASSLNNEQFF	TGTGCCAGCAGTTTGAACAATGAGCAGTTCTTC
TRBD1	TRBV12-3/TRBV12-4	few	TRBJ1-3	CASSASGGNTIYF	TGTGCCAGCAGTGCTTCAGGGGGCAACACCATATATTTT
.	TRBV5-1	.	TRBJ2-5	CASSFEGFSETQYF	TGCGCCAGCAGCTTCGAGGGTTTCTCAGAGACCCAGTACTTC
.	TRBV30	many	TRBJ1-1	CASAQGEKGDTEAFF	TGTGCCTCCGCTCAGGGTGAAAAGGGGGACACTGAAGCTTTCTTT
.	TRBV9	many	TRBJ2-5	CASSVGRKETQYF	TGTGCCAGCAGCGTAGGGCGAAAAGAGACCCAGTACTTC
.	TRBV11-2	many	TRBJ2-1	CASSSPGTQDNEQFF	TGTGCCAGCAGTTCCCCCGGGACTCAGGACAATGAGCAGTTCTTC
.	TRBV3-1	few	TRBJ2-7	CASSQDLGENTYEQYF	TGTGCCAGCAGCCAAGATTTGGGGGAGAATACTTACGAGCAGTACTTC
.	TRBV18	many	TRBJ1-5	CASSTNLGPQHF	TGTGCCAGCTCTACGAATTTGGGGCCCCAGCATTTT
TRBD2	TRBV27	few	TRBJ2-1	CASRKSISGTSGMNEQFF	TGTGCCAGCAGGAAGTCAATTTCCGGGACTAGCGGAATGAATGAGCAGTTCTTC
TRBD2	TRBV20-1	few	TRBJ2-4	CSAEGRGGGTKNIQYF	TGCAGTGCTGAAGGACGGGGGGGGGGTACCAAAAACATTCAGTACTTC
.	TRBV7-6	many	TRBJ2-7	CASSSRPWDEQYF	TGTGCCAGCAGCTCCCGCCCCTGGGACGAGCAGTACTTC
.	TRBV20-1	many	TRBJ2-7	CSARDWADPSYEQYF	TGCAGTGCTAGAGATTGGGCGGACCCCTCCTACGAGCAGTACTTC
TRBD2	TRBV19	.	TRBJ2-3	CASSLRLPSGRGSTDTQYF	TGTGCCAGTAGTCTGAGGTTACCCAGCGGGAGGGGGAGCACAGATACGCAGTATTTT
.	TRBV2	few	TRBJ1-3	CASGEYGYHSGNTIYF	TGTGCCAGCGGTGAATATGGGTACCACTCTGGAAACACCATATATTTT
.	TRBV24-1	many	TRBJ2-5	CATQPRGSPSWETQYF	TGTGCCACCCAACCCCGGGGCTCACCCTCCTGGGAGACCCAGTACTTC
.	TRBV10-3	.	TRBJ1-2	CAVSESLANNLQGYGYTF	TGTGCCGTCAGTGAGTCCCTAGCCAATAACCTGCAGGGATATGGCTACACCTTC
TRBD1	TRBV28	many	TRBJ1-1	CASSPGGTGVFFMNTEAFF	TGTGCCAGCAGCCCGGGGGGAACAGGGGTCTTTTTCATGAACACTGAAGCTTTCTTT
.	TRBV18	few	TRBJ1-2	CASSRKFSTGRNYGYTF	TGTGCCAGCTCACGGAAGTTTTCGACAGGCCGAAACTATGGCTACACCTTC
.	TRBV30	many	TRBJ2-2	CAWSGDTTNTGELFF	TGTGCCTGGAGTGGAGACACCACGAACACCGGGGAGCTGTTTTTT
TRBD1	TRBV27	many	TRBJ1-1	CASRSLGQGAKMAFF	TGTGCCAGCAGGTCCTTGGGACAGGGGGCGAAGATGGCTTTCTTT
TRBD2	TRBV12-3/TRBV12-4	many	TRBJ2-3	CASSEELAASTDTQYF	TGTGCCAGCAGTGAGGAACTAGCGGCTAGCACAGATACGCAGTATTTT
TRBD2	TRBV9	many	TRBJ2-1	CASSVEREGRNEQFF	TGTGCCAGCAGCGTAGAGAGGGAGGGCCGAAATGAGCAGTTCTTC
.	TRBV20-1	many	TRBJ1-5	CSARPGFLAQHF	TGCAGTGCTAGGCCTGGGTTCCTGGCCCAGCATTTT
TRBD2	TRBV20-1	many	TRBJ2-3	CSASGTSGRAGDTQYF	TGCAGTGCCTCCGGGACTAGCGGGAGGGCGGGAGATACGCAGTATTTT
TRBD1	TRBV20-1	many	TRBJ1-2	CSARDQQGAYGYTF	TGCAGTGCTAGAGATCAACAGGGGGCATATGGCTACACCTTC